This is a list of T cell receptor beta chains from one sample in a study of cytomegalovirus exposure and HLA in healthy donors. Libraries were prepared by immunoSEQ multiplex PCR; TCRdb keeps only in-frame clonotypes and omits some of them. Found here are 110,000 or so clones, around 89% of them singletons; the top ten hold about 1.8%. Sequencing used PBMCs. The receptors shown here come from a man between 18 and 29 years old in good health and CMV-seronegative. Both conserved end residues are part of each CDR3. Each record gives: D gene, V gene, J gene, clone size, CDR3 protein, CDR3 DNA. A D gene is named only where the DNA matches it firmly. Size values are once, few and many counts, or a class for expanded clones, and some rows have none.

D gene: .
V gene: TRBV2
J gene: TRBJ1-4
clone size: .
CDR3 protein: CASSEYVESLFF
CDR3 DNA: TGTGCCAGCAGCGAATATGTTGAAAGCCTGTTTTTT

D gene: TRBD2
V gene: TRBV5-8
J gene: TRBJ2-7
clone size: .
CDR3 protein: CASSLEAGGLYEQYF
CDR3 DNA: TGTGCCAGCAGCTTGGAGGCGGGAGGACTATACGAGCAGTACTTC

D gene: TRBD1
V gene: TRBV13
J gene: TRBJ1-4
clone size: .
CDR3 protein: CASRRQGMNEKLFF
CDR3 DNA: TGTGCCAGCAGAAGACAGGGCATGAATGAAAAACTGTTTTTT

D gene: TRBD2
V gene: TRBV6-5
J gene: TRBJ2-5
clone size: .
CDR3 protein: CASSTPIAGASAQYF
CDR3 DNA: TGTGCCAGCAGCACCCCCATAGCGGGAGCATCCGCCCAGTACTTC

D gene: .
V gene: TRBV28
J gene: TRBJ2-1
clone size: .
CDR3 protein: CASSLPGPAYEQFF
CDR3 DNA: TGTGCCAGCAGTTTACCAGGCCCCGCCTATGAGCAGTTCTTC

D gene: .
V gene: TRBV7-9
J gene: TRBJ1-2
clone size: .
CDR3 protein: CASSPNSPTKGYTF
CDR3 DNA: TGTGCCAGCAGCCCCAACAGTCCTACAAAGGGCTACACCTTC

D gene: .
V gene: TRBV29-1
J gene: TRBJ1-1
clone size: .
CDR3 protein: CMGRDMNTEAFF
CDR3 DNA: TGCATGGGGAGAGACATGAACACTGAAGCTTTCTTT

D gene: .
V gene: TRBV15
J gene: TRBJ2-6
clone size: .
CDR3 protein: CATSSRSRANVLTF
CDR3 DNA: TGTGCCACCAGCAGTCGGAGTCGGGCCAACGTCCTGACTTTC

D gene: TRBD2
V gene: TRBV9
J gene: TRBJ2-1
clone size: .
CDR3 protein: CASSDRLAGDHNEQFF
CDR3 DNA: TGTGCCAGCAGCGACAGACTAGCGGGGGACCACAATGAGCAGTTCTTC

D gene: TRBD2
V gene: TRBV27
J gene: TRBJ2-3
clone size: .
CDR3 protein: CASRQLAGVADTQYF
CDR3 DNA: TGTGCCAGCAGACAACTAGCGGGAGTAGCAGATACGCAGTATTTT

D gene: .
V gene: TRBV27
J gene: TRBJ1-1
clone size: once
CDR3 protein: CASTPLTGLASRGPTEAFF
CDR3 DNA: TGTGCCAGTACACCTCTCACCGGGTTGGCCTCAAGGGGCCCCACTGAAGCTTTCTTT

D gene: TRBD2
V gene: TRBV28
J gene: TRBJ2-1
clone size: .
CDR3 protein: CASFQRELDEQFF
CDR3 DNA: TGTGCCAGCTTCCAGCGGGAGCTAGATGAGCAGTTCTTC

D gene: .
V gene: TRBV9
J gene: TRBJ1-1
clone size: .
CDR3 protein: CASSAGQNTEAFF
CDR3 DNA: TGTGCCAGCAGCGCAGGACAGAACACTGAAGCTTTCTTT

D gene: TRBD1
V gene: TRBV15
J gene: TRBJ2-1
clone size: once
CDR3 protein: CATSYRGGDEQFF
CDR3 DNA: TGTGCCACCAGCTACCGAGGGGGCGATGAGCAGTTCTTC

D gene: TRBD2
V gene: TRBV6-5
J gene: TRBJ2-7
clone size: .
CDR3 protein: CASSYAGGASGDEQYF
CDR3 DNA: TGTGCCAGCAGTTACGCCGGGGGGGCATCAGGGGACGAGCAGTACTTC

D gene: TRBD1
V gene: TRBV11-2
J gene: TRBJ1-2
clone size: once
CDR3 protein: CASSDWDRAHYGYTF
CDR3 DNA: TGTGCCAGCAGCGACTGGGACAGGGCGCACTATGGCTACACCTTC

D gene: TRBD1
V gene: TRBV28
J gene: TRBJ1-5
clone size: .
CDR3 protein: CASGQGGHNNQPQHF
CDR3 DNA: TGTGCCAGCGGACAGGGAGGGCATAACAATCAGCCCCAGCATTTT

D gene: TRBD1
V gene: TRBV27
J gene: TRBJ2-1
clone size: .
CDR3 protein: CASRGQGGHNEQFF
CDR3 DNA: TGTGCCAGCAGAGGACAGGGAGGACACAATGAGCAGTTCTTC

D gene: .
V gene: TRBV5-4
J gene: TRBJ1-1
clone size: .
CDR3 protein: CASSSDRLNTEAFF
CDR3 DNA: TGTGCCAGCAGCTCCGACAGACTGAACACTGAAGCTTTCTTT

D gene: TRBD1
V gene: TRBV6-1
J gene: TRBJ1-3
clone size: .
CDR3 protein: CASSGFQGARGNTIYF
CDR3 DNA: TGTGCCAGCAGTGGGTTTCAGGGGGCGAGAGGAAACACCATATATTTT

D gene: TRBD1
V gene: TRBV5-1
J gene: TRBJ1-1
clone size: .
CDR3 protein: CASRGKTGGSEAFF
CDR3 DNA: TGCGCCAGCAGGGGGAAGACAGGGGGCTCTGAAGCTTTCTTT

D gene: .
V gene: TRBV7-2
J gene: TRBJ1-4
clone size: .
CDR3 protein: CASSLAGRGEKLFF
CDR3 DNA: TGTGCCAGCAGCTTAGCTGGGCGGGGTGAAAAACTGTTTTTT

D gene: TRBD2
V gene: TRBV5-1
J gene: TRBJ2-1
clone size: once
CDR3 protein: CASSLDSSGYNEQFF
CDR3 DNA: TGCGCCAGCAGCTTGGATTCTAGCGGATACAATGAGCAGTTCTTC